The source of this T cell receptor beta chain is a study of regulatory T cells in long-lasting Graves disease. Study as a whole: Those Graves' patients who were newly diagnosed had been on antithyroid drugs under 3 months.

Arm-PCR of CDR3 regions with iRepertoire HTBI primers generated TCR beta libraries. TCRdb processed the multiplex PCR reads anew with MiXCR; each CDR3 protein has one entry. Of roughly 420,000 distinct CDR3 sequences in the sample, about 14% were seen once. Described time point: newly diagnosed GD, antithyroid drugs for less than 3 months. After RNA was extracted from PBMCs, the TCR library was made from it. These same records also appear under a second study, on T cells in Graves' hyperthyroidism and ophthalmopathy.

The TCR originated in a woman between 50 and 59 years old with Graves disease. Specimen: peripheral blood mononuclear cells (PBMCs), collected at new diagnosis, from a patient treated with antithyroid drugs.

CDR3: CSASGQGREPQHF. In nucleotides, the CDR3 is TGCAGTGCTAGTGGACAGGGGAGGGAGCCCCAGCATTTT. The rearrangement uses TRBV20-1 and TRBJ1-5, with TRBD1 matching 9 bases. The CDR3 totals 13 residues. Germline lookup yields CDR1 DFQATT and CDR2 SNEGSKA (reference sequence). J was trimmed by 8 bases and V by 3 bases; bases with no gene match: 5.